This T cell receptor beta chain was retrieved from a study of blood T cell repertoires in COVID-19. Whole-study context: Donors in the United States, Italy and Spain gave samples during acute or convalescent COVID-19. T cells, B-cell-depleted T cells, or PBMCs supplied cDNA or gDNA.

Assay used: immunoSEQ multiplex PCR; TCRdb lists only in-frame clones, some missing. The profile shows fewer than 200,000 clones, more than 65% of them singletons. This CDR3 has 14 residues. Looked up from germline, CDR1 is MNHEY and CDR2 is SVGAGI. Unmatched junction bases numbered 11, after V lost 10 bases and J lost 6 bases. Participant-reported clinical history was the basis for cohort assignment. Before being deemed recovered, Cohort 3 donors had two negative PCRs, clearance, or symptom resolution. V usage is TRBV6-5 and J usage is TRBJ1-2, with TRBD1 matching 10 bases. The material sequenced was PBMCs or T cells enriched from blood (not recorded which). This receptor was identified in a man in his 60s who had recovered from COVID-19. The CDR3 spells CATSLGTGANGYTF. As DNA, the CDR3 is TGTGCCACCTCCCTGGGGACAGGGGCTAATGGCTACACCTTC.